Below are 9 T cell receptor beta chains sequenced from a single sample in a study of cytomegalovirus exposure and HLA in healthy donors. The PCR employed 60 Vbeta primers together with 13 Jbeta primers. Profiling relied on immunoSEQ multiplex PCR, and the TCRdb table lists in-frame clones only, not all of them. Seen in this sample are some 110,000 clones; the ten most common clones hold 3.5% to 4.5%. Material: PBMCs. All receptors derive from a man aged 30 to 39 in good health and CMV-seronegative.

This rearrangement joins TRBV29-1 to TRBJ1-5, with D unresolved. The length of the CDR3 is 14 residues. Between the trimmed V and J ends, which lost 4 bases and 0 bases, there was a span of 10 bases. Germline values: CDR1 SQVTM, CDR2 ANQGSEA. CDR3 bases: TGCAGCGTTGTATACGGTTATAGCAATCAGCCCCAGCATTTT. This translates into CSVVYGYSNQPQHF.

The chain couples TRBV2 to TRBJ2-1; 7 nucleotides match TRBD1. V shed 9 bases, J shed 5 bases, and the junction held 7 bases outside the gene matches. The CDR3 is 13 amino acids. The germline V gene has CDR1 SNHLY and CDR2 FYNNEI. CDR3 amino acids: CARDGDSNNEQFF. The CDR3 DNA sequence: TGTGCCAGGGACGGGGACAGCAACAATGAGCAGTTCTTC.

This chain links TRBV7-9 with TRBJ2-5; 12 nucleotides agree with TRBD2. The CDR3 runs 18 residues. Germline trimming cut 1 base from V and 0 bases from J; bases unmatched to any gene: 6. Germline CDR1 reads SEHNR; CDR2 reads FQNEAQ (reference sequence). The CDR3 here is CASSLDGLAGWYQETQYF. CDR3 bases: TGTGCCAGCAGCTTAGACGGACTAGCGGGGTGGTACCAAGAGACCCAGTACTTC.

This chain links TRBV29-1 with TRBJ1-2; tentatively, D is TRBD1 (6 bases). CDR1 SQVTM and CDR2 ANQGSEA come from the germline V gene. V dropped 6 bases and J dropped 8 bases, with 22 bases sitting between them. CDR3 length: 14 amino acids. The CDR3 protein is CSVSQGGARRGYTF. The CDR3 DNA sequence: TGCAGCGTGAGTCAAGGGGGGGCAAGACGCGGCTACACCTTC.

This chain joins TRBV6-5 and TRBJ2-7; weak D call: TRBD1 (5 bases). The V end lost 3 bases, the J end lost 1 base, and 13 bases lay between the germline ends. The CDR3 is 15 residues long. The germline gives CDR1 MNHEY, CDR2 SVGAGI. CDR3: CASSYAHQGSYEQYF. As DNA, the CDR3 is TGTGCCAGCAGTTATGCCCACCAGGGTTCCTACGAGCAGTACTTC.

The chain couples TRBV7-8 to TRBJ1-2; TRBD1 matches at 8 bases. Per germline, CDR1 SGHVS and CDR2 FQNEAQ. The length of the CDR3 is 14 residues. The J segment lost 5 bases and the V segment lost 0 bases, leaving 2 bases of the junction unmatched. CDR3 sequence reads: CASSLARTGYGYTF. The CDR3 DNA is TGTGCCAGCAGCTTAGCGAGGACAGGGTATGGCTACACCTTC.

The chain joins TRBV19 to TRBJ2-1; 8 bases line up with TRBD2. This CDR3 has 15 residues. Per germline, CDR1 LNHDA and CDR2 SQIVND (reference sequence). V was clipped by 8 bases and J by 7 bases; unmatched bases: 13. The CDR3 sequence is CASCPGGGVWNEQFF. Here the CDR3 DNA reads TGTGCCAGTTGCCCGGGGGGGGGCGTATGGAATGAGCAGTTCTTC.

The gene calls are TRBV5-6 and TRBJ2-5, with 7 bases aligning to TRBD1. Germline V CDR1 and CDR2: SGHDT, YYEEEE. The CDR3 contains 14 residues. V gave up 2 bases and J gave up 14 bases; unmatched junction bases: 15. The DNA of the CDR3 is TGTGCCAGCAGCTTTGCTGGTAGCTATGGACAGGACTACTTC. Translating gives CASSFAGSYGQDYF.

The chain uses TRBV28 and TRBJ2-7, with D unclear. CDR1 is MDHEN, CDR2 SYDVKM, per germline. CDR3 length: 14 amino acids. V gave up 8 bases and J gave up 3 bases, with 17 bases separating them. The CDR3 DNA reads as TGTGCCAGCTCTACCCTCGGTAAAATCTACGAGCAGTACTTC. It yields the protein CASSTLGKIYEQYF.